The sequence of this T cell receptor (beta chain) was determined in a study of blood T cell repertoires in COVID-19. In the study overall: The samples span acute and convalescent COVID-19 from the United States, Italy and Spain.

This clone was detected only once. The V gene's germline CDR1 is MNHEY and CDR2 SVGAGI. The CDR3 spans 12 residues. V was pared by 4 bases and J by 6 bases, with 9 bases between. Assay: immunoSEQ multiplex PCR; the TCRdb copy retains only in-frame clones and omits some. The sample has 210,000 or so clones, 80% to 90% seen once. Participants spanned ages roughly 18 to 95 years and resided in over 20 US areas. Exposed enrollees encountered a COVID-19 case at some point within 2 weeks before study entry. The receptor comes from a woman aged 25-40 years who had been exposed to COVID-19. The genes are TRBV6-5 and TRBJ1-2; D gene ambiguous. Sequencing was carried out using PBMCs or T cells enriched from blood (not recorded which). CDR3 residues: CASSSRGHGYTF. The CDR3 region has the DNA TGTGCCAGCAGTTCCCGGGGTCATGGCTACACCTTC.